This TCR beta chain was retrieved from a study of shared clonotypes between healthy human individuals. Deep was the level at which the assay was run. The table came from immunoSEQ multiplex PCR; TCRdb's copy has only in-frame clones and leaves some out. Of around 2.5 million clones in the sample, 93% were seen once. This CDR3 region has 10 residues. V was shortened by 6 bases and J by 3 bases, with 3 bases between the two germline ends. Every donor was a Caucasian adult from Nashville, Tennessee. V and J are TRBV23-1 and TRBJ2-7; D remains unclear. TRBV23-1 is annotated as an ORF whose role is uncertain. The origin of this receptor is a man aged 18 to 29 in good health. Some clones in this sample may be carry-over from other donors' samples. Input material: naive CD4+ T cells from PBMCs. Subset noted: CD45RA+ positively selected. The CDR3 bases are TGCGCCAGCAGGGACTACGAGCAGTACTTC. Its translation is CASRDYEQYF.